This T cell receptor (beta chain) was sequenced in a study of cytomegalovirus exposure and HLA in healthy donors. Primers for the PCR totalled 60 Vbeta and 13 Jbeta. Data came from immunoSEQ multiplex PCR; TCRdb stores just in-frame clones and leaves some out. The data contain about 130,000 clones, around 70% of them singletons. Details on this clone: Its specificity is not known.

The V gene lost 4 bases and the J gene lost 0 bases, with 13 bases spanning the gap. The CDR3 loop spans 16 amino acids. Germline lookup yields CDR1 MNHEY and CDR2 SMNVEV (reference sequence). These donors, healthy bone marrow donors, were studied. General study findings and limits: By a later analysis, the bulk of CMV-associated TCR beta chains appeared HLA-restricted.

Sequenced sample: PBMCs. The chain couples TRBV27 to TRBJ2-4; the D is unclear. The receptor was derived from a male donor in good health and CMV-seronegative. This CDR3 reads CASSSSHVLAKNIQYF. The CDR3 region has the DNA TGTGCCAGCAGTTCCTCACACGTTCTAGCCAAAAACATTCAGTACTTC.